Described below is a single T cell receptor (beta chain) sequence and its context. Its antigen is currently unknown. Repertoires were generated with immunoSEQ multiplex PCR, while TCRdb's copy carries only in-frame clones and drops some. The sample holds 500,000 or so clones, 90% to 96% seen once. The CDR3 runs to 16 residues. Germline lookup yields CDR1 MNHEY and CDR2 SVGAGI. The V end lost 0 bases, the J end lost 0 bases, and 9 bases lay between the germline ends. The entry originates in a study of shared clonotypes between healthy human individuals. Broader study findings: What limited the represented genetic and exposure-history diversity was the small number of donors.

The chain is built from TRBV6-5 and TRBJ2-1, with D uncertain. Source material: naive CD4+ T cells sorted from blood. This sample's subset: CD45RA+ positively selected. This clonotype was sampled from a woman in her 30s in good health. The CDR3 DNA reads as TGTGCCAGCAGTTACTCTACAGCAAGCTCCTACAATGAGCAGTTCTTC. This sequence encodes CASSYSTASSYNEQFF.